The entry that follows covers one TCR beta chain sequence. This entry is derived from a study of blood T cell repertoires in COVID-19. Study-wide background: Sites in the United States, Italy and Spain provided acute and convalescent COVID-19 samples. PBMCs, B-cell-depleted T cells, or T cells provided the cDNA or gDNA that made up the material.

TCRdb's copy holds only in-frame clones and misses some; the assay was immunoSEQ multiplex PCR. The data show hundreds of thousands of clones, with approximately 85% seen just once and roughly 7.8% held by the top ten. The V gene's germline CDR1 is SGHDT and CDR2 YYEEEE. This CDR3 is built from 15 residues. The ends were cut back, 4 bases at V and 1 base at J, with 14 bases in the middle. The material sequenced was peripheral blood. This chain uses TRBV5-6 with TRBJ1-2; D might be TRBD1 (5 bases). This sequence was found in a human donor in a cohort sampled during active COVID-19. CDR3 loop: CASSPLGGINYGYTF. In DNA form, the CDR3 reads TGTGCCAGCAGCCCACTTGGGGGGATTAACTATGGCTACACCTTC.